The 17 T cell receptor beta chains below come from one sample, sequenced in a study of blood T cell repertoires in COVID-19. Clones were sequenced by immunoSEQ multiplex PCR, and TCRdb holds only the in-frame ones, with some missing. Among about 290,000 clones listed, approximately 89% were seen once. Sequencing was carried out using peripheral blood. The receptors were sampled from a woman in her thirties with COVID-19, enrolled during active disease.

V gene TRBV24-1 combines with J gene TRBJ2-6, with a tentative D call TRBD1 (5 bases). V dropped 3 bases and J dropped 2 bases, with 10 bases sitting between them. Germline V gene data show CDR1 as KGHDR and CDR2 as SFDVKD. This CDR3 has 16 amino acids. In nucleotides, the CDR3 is TGTGCCACCAGTGATCACCAGGGTACTGGGGCCAACGTCCTGACTTTC. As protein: CATSDHQGTGANVLTF.

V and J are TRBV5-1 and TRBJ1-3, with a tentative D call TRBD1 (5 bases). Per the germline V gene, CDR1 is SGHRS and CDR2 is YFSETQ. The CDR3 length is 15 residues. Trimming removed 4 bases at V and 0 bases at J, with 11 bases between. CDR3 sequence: CASSPGGVSGNTIYF. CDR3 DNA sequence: TGCGCCAGCAGCCCAGGAGGGGTCTCTGGAAACACCATATATTTT.

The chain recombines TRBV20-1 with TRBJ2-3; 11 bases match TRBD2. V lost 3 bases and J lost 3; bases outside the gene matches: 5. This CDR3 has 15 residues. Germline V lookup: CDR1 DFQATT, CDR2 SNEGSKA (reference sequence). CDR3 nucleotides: TGCAGTGCTAGTTTAGCGGGGGGGGGTACAGATACGCAGTATTTT. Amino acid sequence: CSASLAGGGTDTQYF.

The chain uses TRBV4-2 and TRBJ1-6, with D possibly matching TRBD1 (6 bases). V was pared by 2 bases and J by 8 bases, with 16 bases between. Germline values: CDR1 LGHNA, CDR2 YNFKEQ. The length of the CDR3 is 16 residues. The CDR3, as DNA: TGTGCCAGCAGCCAACTTCAACAGGGAAATTATTCACCCCTCCACTTT. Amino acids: CASSQLQQGNYSPLHF.

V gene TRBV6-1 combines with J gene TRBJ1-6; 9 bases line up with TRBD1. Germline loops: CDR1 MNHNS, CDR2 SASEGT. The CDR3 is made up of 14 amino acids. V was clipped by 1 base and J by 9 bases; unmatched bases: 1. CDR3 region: CASSEDRGLSPLHF. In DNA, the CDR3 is TGTGCCAGCAGTGAAGACAGGGGGCTTTCACCCCTCCACTTT.

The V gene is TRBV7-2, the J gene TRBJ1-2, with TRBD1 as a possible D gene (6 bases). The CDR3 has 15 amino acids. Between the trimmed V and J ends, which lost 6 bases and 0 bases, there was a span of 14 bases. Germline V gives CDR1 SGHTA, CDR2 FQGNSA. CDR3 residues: CASRAGGTANYGYTF. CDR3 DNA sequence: TGTGCCAGCAGGGCGGGGGGCACCGCTAACTATGGCTACACCTTC.

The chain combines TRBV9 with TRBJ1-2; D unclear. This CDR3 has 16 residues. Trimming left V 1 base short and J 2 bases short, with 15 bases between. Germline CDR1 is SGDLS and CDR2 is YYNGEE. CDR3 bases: TGTGCCAGCAGCGTAAGTGTTTTCGAGGCAAACTATGGCTACACCTTC. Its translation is CASSVSVFEANYGYTF.

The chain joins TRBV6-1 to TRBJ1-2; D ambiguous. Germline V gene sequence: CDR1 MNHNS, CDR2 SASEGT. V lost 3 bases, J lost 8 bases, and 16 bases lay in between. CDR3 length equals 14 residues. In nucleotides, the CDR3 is TGTGCCAGCAGTGACAGGTCCCTACAGTGGGGCTACACCTTC. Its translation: CASSDRSLQWGYTF.

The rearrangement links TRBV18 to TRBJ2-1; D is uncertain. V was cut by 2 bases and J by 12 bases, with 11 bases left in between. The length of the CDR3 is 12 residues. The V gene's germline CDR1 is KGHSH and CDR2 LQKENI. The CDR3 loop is CASSPSNRVQFF. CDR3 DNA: TGTGCCAGCTCACCATCCAACCGGGTGCAGTTCTTC.

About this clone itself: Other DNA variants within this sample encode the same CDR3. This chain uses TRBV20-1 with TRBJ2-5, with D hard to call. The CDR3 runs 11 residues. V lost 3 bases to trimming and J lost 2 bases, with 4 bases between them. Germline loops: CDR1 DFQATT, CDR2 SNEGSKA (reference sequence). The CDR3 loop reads CSARQQETQYF. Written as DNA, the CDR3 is TGCAGTGCTAGGCAGCAAGAGACCCAGTACTTC.

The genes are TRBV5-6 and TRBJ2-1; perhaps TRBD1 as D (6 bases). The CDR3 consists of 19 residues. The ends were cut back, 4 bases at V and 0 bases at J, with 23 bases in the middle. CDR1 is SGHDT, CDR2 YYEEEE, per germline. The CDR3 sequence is CASSPGLWGPTSSYNEQFF. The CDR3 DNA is TGTGCCAGCAGCCCTGGACTTTGGGGGCCCACTAGCTCCTACAATGAGCAGTTCTTC.

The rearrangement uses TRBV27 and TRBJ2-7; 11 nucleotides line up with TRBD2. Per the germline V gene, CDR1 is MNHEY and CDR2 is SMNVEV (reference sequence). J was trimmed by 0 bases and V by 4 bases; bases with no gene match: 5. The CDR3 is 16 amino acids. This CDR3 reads CASSYLLAGGSYEQYF. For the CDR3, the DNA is TGTGCCAGCAGTTATCTTCTAGCGGGGGGCTCCTACGAGCAGTACTTC.

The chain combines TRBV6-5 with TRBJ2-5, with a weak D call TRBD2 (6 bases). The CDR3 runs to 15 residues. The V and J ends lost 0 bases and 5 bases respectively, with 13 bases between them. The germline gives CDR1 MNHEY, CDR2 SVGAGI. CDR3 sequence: CASSYSFLEGETQYF. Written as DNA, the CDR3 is TGTGCCAGCAGTTACTCGTTTTTGGAGGGGGAGACCCAGTACTTC.

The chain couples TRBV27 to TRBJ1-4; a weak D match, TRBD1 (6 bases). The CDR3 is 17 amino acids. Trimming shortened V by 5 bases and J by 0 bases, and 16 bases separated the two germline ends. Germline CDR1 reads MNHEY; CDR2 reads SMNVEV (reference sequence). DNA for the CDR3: TGTGCCAGCAGTCCTGGGACAAAAAGTGCAACTAATGAAAAACTGTTTTTT. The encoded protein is CASSPGTKSATNEKLFF. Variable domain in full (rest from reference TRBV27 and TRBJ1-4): EAQVTQNPRYLITVTGKKLTVTCSQNMNHEYMSWYRQDPGLGLRQIYYSMNVEVTDKGDVPEGYKVSRKEKRNFPLILESPSPNQTSLYFCASSPGTKSATNEKLFFGSGTQLSVL.

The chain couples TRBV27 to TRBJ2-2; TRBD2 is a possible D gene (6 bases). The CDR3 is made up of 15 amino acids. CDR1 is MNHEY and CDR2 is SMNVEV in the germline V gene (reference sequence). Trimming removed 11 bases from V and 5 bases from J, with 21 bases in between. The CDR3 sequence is CASGFGGLLTGELFF. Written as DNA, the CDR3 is TGTGCCTCCGGGTTCGGGGGTCTACTTACCGGGGAGCTGTTTTTT.

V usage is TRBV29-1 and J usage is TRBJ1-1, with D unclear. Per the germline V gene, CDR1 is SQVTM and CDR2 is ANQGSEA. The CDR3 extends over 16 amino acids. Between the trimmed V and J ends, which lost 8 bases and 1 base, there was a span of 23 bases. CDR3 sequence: CSPIKRFIGGNTEAFF. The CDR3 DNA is TGCAGCCCCATAAAGCGTTTCATAGGTGGGAACACTGAAGCTTTCTTT.

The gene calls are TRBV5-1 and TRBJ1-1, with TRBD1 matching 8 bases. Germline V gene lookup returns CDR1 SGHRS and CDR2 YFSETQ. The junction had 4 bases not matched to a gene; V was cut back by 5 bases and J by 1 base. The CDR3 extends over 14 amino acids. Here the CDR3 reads CASRTGDGNTEAFF. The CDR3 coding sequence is TGCGCCAGCAGGACAGGGGATGGGAACACTGAAGCTTTCTTT.